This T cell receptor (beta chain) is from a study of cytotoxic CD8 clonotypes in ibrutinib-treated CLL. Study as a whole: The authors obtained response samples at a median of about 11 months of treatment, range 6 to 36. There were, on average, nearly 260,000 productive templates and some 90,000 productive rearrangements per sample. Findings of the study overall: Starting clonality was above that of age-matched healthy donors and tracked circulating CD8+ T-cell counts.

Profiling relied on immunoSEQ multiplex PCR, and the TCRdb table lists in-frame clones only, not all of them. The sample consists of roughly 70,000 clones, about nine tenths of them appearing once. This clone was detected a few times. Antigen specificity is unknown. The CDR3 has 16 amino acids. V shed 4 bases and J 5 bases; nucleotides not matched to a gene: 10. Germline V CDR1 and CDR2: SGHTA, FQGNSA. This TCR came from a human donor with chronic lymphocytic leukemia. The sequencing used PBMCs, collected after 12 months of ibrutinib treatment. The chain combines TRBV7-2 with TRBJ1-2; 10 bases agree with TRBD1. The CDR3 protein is CASSSGTGALKYGYTF. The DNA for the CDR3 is TGTGCCAGCAGCTCCGGGACAGGGGCGTTAAAGTATGGCTACACCTTC.